This T cell receptor beta chain was observed in a study of cytomegalovirus exposure and HLA in healthy donors. Study-wide findings and caveats: Three CMV-associated chains were confirmed in vitro to be specific for CMV antigens. The classifier reportedly diagnosed cytomegalovirus status with high specificity and sensitivity. Most TCR sequences were seen very rarely across donors, but some public TCRs occurred in many.

Trimming took off 4 bases at V and 2 bases at J, with 7 bases between the two ends. Germline lookup yields CDR1 SGHTS and CDR2 YDEGEE. This CDR3 is built from 13 residues. This clone was seen only once. Antigen specificity is unknown. Primers included in the PCR were 60 Vbeta and 13 Jbeta primers. Data came from immunoSEQ multiplex PCR; TCRdb stores just in-frame clones and leaves some out. Counted here are about 200,000 clones, approximately 83% occurring once; the ten biggest clones make up approximately 0.098%. This TCR was sampled from a boy aged 2 to 9 in good health and CMV-seronegative. J is TRBJ2-1 and V is TRBV5-8; D is unresolved. Input material: PBMCs. The CDR3 DNA follows: TGTGCCAGCAGCCTACGAGCCTACAATGAGCAGTTCTTC. It codes for CASSLRAYNEQFF.